Sequencing of this T cell receptor beta chain was carried out in a study of T cell responses to AZD1222 COVID-19 vaccine. Findings of the study overall: Donors were largely white British and mainly female; clonal diversity was possibly underestimated. There were vaccine-associated CD4 TCRs across spike, dominant at 160-218 and 743-854. Per reports, nearly half of all spike-specific TCRs target regions that are unmutated in variants. The study found Spike-specific TCR breadth and depth rose after two AZD1222 doses.

Sequencing used immunoSEQ multiplex PCR; TCRdb keeps in-frame clones, though not all of them. Altogether approximately 200,000 clones are present, around 92% being singletons, with the ten largest covering about 9.2%. Details on this clone: Its antigen is as yet unknown.

The sample was peripheral blood, taken on day 0 of AZD1222 vaccination. The sequence was collected from an adult in good health.

CDR3 region: CASQDITTNEKLFF. DNA for the CDR3: TGTGCCAGCCAGGACATCACAACTAATGAAAAACTGTTTTTT. The chain combines TRBV28 with TRBJ1-4; D may be TRBD1 (5 bases). Germline V gene sequence: CDR1 MDHEN, CDR2 SYDVKM. CDR3 length: 14 residues. V was clipped by 8 bases and J by 0 bases, with 10 bases between them.